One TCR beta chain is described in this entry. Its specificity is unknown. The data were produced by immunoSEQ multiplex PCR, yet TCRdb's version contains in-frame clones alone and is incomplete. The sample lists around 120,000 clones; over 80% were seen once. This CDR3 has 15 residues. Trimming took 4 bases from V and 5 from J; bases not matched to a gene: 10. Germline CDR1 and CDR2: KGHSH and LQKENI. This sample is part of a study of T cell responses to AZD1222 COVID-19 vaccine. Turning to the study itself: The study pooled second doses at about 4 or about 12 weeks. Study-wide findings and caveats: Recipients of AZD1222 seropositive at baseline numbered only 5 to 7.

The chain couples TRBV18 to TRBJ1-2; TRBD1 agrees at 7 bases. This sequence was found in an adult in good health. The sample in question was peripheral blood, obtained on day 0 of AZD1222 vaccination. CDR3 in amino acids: CASSRLKDRWYGYTF. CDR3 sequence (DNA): TGTGCCAGCTCACGACTTAAGGACAGGTGGTATGGCTACACCTTC. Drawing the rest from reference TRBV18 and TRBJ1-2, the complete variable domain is NAGVMQNPRHLVRRRGQEARLRCSPMKGHSHVYWYRQLPEEGLKFMVYLQKENIIDESGMPKERFSAEFPKEGPSILRIQQVVRGDSAAYFCASSRLKDRWYGYTFGSGTRLTVV.